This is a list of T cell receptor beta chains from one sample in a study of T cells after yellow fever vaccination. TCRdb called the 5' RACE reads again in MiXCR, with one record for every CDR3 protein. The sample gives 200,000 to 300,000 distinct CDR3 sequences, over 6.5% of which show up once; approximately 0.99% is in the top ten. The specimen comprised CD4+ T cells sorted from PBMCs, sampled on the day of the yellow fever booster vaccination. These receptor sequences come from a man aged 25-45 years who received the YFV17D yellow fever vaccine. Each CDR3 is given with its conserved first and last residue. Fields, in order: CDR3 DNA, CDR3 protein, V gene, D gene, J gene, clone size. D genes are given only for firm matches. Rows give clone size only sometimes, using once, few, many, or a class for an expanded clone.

CDR3 DNA: TGTGCCAGCAGTTACTCCCCGGGGACGCAGTATTTT
CDR3 protein: CASSYSPGTQYF
V gene: TRBV6-2/TRBV6-3
D gene: -
J gene: TRBJ2-3
clone size: -

CDR3 DNA: TGTGCCAGCAGCCTCGTAGAAAGAGATACGCAGTATTTT
CDR3 protein: CASSLVERDTQYF
V gene: TRBV6-4
D gene: -
J gene: TRBJ2-3
clone size: many

CDR3 DNA: TGCAGTGCCCTACCGGGACATTCAAATGAAAAACTGTTTTTT
CDR3 protein: CSALPGHSNEKLFF
V gene: TRBV20-1
D gene: -
J gene: TRBJ1-4
clone size: many

CDR3 DNA: TGCGCCAGCAGCTCCGGACGGATTACAGATACGCAGTATTTT
CDR3 protein: CASSSGRITDTQYF
V gene: TRBV5-1
D gene: -
J gene: TRBJ2-3
clone size: -

CDR3 DNA: TGCGCCAGCGCGGGGGGCCGACCGCAAGAGACCCAGTACTTC
CDR3 protein: CASAGGRPQETQYF
V gene: TRBV5-1
D gene: TRBD2
J gene: TRBJ2-5
clone size: -

CDR3 DNA: TGTGCCAGCAGGGGGGGGATAATGAGTGAGCAGTTCTTC
CDR3 protein: CASRGGIMSEQFF
V gene: TRBV6-5
D gene: TRBD2
J gene: TRBJ2-1
clone size: -

CDR3 DNA: TGTGCCAGCTCACCAGGACCCTACGAAGCTTTCTTT
CDR3 protein: CASSPGPYEAFF
V gene: TRBV18
D gene: -
J gene: TRBJ1-1
clone size: many

CDR3 DNA: TGTGCCAGCGCCGGGACGGCTACGTTAGAGCAGTACTTC
CDR3 protein: CASAGTATLEQYF
V gene: TRBV6-2/TRBV6-3
D gene: -
J gene: TRBJ2-7
clone size: few

CDR3 DNA: TGTGCCAGCAGGATGGTCGGACCCTACGAGCAGTACTTC
CDR3 protein: CASRMVGPYEQYF
V gene: TRBV28
D gene: -
J gene: TRBJ2-7
clone size: few

CDR3 DNA: TGCAGTGCCATTGGGGCCCTAGCATACTCCTACAATGAGCAGTTCTTC
CDR3 protein: CSAIGALAYSYNEQFF
V gene: TRBV20-1
D gene: -
J gene: TRBJ2-1
clone size: few

CDR3 DNA: TGTGCCAGCAGCCCTAACAGGGCTGTTAATGAAAAACTGTTTTTT
CDR3 protein: CASSPNRAVNEKLFF
V gene: TRBV7-9
D gene: -
J gene: TRBJ1-4
clone size: -

CDR3 DNA: TGTGCCAGCAGCGGGAGAGGACAGGCGTTCACAGATACGCAGTATTTT
CDR3 protein: CASSGRGQAFTDTQYF
V gene: TRBV9
D gene: TRBD1
J gene: TRBJ2-3
clone size: many

CDR3 DNA: TGTGCCAGCAGCTTCACTAGCGGGACCCACGAGCAGTACTTC
CDR3 protein: CASSFTSGTHEQYF
V gene: TRBV7-6
D gene: TRBD2
J gene: TRBJ2-7
clone size: few

CDR3 DNA: TGCGCCAGCACCCGGGACTTTCTCGGCAATGAGCAGTTCTTC
CDR3 protein: CASTRDFLGNEQFF
V gene: TRBV10-2
D gene: -
J gene: TRBJ2-1
clone size: few

CDR3 DNA: TGCAGTGCCAGCCCTCTAAATGAGCAGTTCTTC
CDR3 protein: CSASPLNEQFF
V gene: TRBV20-1
D gene: -
J gene: TRBJ2-1
clone size: -

CDR3 DNA: TGTGCCAGCAGTGGAGGGCAGGGGACCCAGTACTTC
CDR3 protein: CASSGGQGTQYF
V gene: TRBV28
D gene: -
J gene: TRBJ2-5
clone size: -

CDR3 DNA: TGTGCCAGCAGCCAAGAGAACCGCGGCTACACCTTC
CDR3 protein: CASSQENRGYTF
V gene: TRBV3-1
D gene: -
J gene: TRBJ1-2
clone size: many

CDR3 DNA: TGTGCCAGCAGGGCCAGATTGAGCCTAGACACCCAGTACTTC
CDR3 protein: CASRARLSLDTQYF
V gene: TRBV28
D gene: -
J gene: TRBJ2-5
clone size: -

CDR3 DNA: TGCGCCAGTCGCCCCTCCCCGGGACTGGATCCCAATGAGCAGTTCTTC
CDR3 protein: CASRPSPGLDPNEQFF
V gene: TRBV5-1
D gene: -
J gene: TRBJ2-1
clone size: many

CDR3 DNA: TGCGCCAGCAGCCAAGTCAACGCGCCGACCTACGAGCAGTACTTC
CDR3 protein: CASSQVNAPTYEQYF
V gene: TRBV4-3
D gene: -
J gene: TRBJ2-7
clone size: few

CDR3 DNA: TGTGCCAGCAGCTATCTAGACAGGGGAATATTGCAGTACTTC
CDR3 protein: CASSYLDRGILQYF
V gene: TRBV7-8
D gene: TRBD1
J gene: TRBJ2-7
clone size: -

CDR3 DNA: TGTGCCAGTAGTATTCGTCGAGAAACCTACGAGCAGTACTTC
CDR3 protein: CASSIRRETYEQYF
V gene: TRBV19
D gene: -
J gene: TRBJ2-7
clone size: few

CDR3 DNA: TGTGCCAGCAGCTTCAATCCTAGGGTTACGTCCACTGAAGCTTTCTTT
CDR3 protein: CASSFNPRVTSTEAFF
V gene: TRBV7-9
D gene: -
J gene: TRBJ1-1
clone size: many

CDR3 DNA: TGCAGTGCTAGTATGGGAAATGAGCAGTTCTTC
CDR3 protein: CSASMGNEQFF
V gene: TRBV20-1
D gene: -
J gene: TRBJ2-1
clone size: many

CDR3 DNA: TGCGCCACCGCGGAGGGCCATATGCCCGGGGAGCTGTTTTTT
CDR3 protein: CATAEGHMPGELFF
V gene: TRBV10-2
D gene: -
J gene: TRBJ2-2
clone size: many

CDR3 DNA: TGCGCCAGCAGCCGAGAGGGACAGGGTAATTCACCCCTCCACTTT
CDR3 protein: CASSREGQGNSPLHF
V gene: TRBV4-3
D gene: TRBD1
J gene: TRBJ1-6
clone size: few

CDR3 DNA: TGTGCCAGCAGTGGCGGGGGTAGCGGGAGTTATGAGCAGTTCTTC
CDR3 protein: CASSGGGSGSYEQFF
V gene: TRBV28
D gene: TRBD2
J gene: TRBJ2-1
clone size: many

CDR3 DNA: TGTGCCAGTAGTATAGTTGCCGGGACTGGCTACAATGAGCAGTTCTTC
CDR3 protein: CASSIVAGTGYNEQFF
V gene: TRBV19
D gene: -
J gene: TRBJ2-1
clone size: -

CDR3 DNA: TGCAGTGCGGCGGGAGGGCCAGGGGAGCAGTACTTC
CDR3 protein: CSAAGGPGEQYF
V gene: TRBV20-1
D gene: TRBD2
J gene: TRBJ2-7
clone size: many

CDR3 DNA: TGTGCCAACAGTGAAAGAAGCGGGAGGACCTACGAGCAGTACTTC
CDR3 protein: CANSERSGRTYEQYF
V gene: TRBV6-1
D gene: TRBD2
J gene: TRBJ2-7
clone size: -

CDR3 DNA: TGTGCCAGCAGAGGAGGGGGCGCTTACAATGAGCAGTTCTTC
CDR3 protein: CASRGGGAYNEQFF
V gene: TRBV27
D gene: -
J gene: TRBJ2-1
clone size: many

CDR3 DNA: TGTGCCAGCAGTTACTCGCAGATCGGGACAGATCAACTTCGGTTTTCACCCCTCCACTTT
CDR3 protein: CASSYSQIGTDQLRFSPLHF
V gene: TRBV6-2/TRBV6-3
D gene: TRBD1
J gene: TRBJ1-6
clone size: many

CDR3 DNA: TGTGCCACCAGCAGAGGACCCGCCGGGGAGCTGTTTTTT
CDR3 protein: CATSRGPAGELFF
V gene: TRBV15
D gene: -
J gene: TRBJ2-2
clone size: -

CDR3 DNA: TGCAGTGCTCTGACAGGGGCCGAGCAGTACTTC
CDR3 protein: CSALTGAEQYF
V gene: TRBV20-1
D gene: TRBD1
J gene: TRBJ2-7
clone size: many

CDR3 DNA: TGTGCCACGGTAACGGGCAGGGGGGGCTCCTACGAGCAGTACTTC
CDR3 protein: CATVTGRGGSYEQYF
V gene: TRBV10-3
D gene: -
J gene: TRBJ2-7
clone size: many

CDR3 DNA: TGTGCTAGTGGTTTGTCGATTCTCGGACAGGAAGGAACTGAAGCTTTCTTT
CDR3 protein: CASGLSILGQEGTEAFF
V gene: TRBV12-5
D gene: TRBD1
J gene: TRBJ1-1
clone size: -

CDR3 DNA: TGTGCCAGCAGCTGGGGTCGCGGGGAGCTGTTTTTT
CDR3 protein: CASSWGRGELFF
V gene: TRBV7-9
D gene: -
J gene: TRBJ2-2
clone size: many

CDR3 DNA: TGTGCCATCAGCTCGGACAGGGGGAGCACAGATACGCAGTATTTT
CDR3 protein: CAISSDRGSTDTQYF
V gene: TRBV10-3
D gene: TRBD1
J gene: TRBJ2-3
clone size: -

CDR3 DNA: TGCAGTGCTCGTTCGGCCGGCAAAATCACAGATACGCAGTATTTT
CDR3 protein: CSARSAGKITDTQYF
V gene: TRBV20-1
D gene: -
J gene: TRBJ2-3
clone size: -

CDR3 DNA: TGCGCCAGCGGTCCCGGCGGGGCTAACTATGGCTACACCTTC
CDR3 protein: CASGPGGANYGYTF
V gene: TRBV5-1
D gene: -
J gene: TRBJ1-2
clone size: few

CDR3 DNA: TGTGCCAGCAGCTCACATAACCCCCCCACCGGGGAGCTGTTTTTT
CDR3 protein: CASSSHNPPTGELFF
V gene: TRBV7-3
D gene: -
J gene: TRBJ2-2
clone size: few

CDR3 DNA: TGTGCCAGCACCCCTGACAGAACCTCCTATAATTCACCCCTCCACTTT
CDR3 protein: CASTPDRTSYNSPLHF
V gene: TRBV12-3/TRBV12-4
D gene: -
J gene: TRBJ1-6
clone size: -

CDR3 DNA: TGTGCCAGCAGCCAACTCGGGAGCGGGTCCTACAATGAGCAGTTCTTC
CDR3 protein: CASSQLGSGSYNEQFF
V gene: TRBV14
D gene: -
J gene: TRBJ2-1
clone size: few

CDR3 DNA: TGTGCCAGCAGTTTTTGGGGTAGCAATCAGCCCCAGCATTTT
CDR3 protein: CASSFWGSNQPQHF
V gene: TRBV27
D gene: -
J gene: TRBJ1-5
clone size: few

CDR3 DNA: TGCGCCAGCAGCCCTCTCGTCGGGGGAGGGCCCACAGATACGCAGTATTTT
CDR3 protein: CASSPLVGGGPTDTQYF
V gene: TRBV5-1
D gene: TRBD2
J gene: TRBJ2-3
clone size: few

CDR3 DNA: TGCGCCAGCAGTTTCGGGACAGGGCGCAGCGAGCAGTACTTC
CDR3 protein: CASSFGTGRSEQYF
V gene: TRBV5-1
D gene: TRBD1
J gene: TRBJ2-7
clone size: -

CDR3 DNA: TGTGCCAGCAGTTCACATGACAGGGTTGGCTACACCTTC
CDR3 protein: CASSSHDRVGYTF
V gene: TRBV12-3/TRBV12-4
D gene: TRBD1
J gene: TRBJ1-2
clone size: few

CDR3 DNA: TGCAGTGCTGGACTCGAGGGGGGTAATGAGCAGTTCTTC
CDR3 protein: CSAGLEGGNEQFF
V gene: TRBV20-1
D gene: -
J gene: TRBJ2-1
clone size: many

CDR3 DNA: TGCGCCAGCAGCTTGGACGGCAGGGGGGGACAGCCCCAGCATTTT
CDR3 protein: CASSLDGRGGQPQHF
V gene: TRBV5-1
D gene: TRBD1
J gene: TRBJ1-5
clone size: few

CDR3 DNA: TGTGCCACCAGCAGGACAGGGGTGGAAGAGACCCAGTACTTC
CDR3 protein: CATSRTGVEETQYF
V gene: TRBV15
D gene: TRBD1
J gene: TRBJ2-5
clone size: -

CDR3 DNA: TGTGCCAGCAGTTTCTTGGGGGCCGAGCAGTACTTC
CDR3 protein: CASSFLGAEQYF
V gene: TRBV27
D gene: -
J gene: TRBJ2-7
clone size: few

CDR3 DNA: TGTGCCAGCAGCCTGATGAGTAACTATGGCTACACCTTC
CDR3 protein: CASSLMSNYGYTF
V gene: TRBV14
D gene: -
J gene: TRBJ1-2
clone size: -

CDR3 DNA: TGTGCCAGCAGACCCTCCGGGACCCCCGGAGAGCAGTACTTC
CDR3 protein: CASRPSGTPGEQYF
V gene: TRBV7-2
D gene: -
J gene: TRBJ2-7
clone size: many

CDR3 DNA: TGTGCCAGCAGCGTCCTAGCGGGAGGGCCTGGAGAGACCCAGTACTTC
CDR3 protein: CASSVLAGGPGETQYF
V gene: TRBV12-3/TRBV12-4
D gene: TRBD2
J gene: TRBJ2-5
clone size: -

CDR3 DNA: TGTGCCAGCACTATGGACAGGGGTAGAAAGGATGGCTACACCTTC
CDR3 protein: CASTMDRGRKDGYTF
V gene: TRBV6-1
D gene: TRBD1
J gene: TRBJ1-2
clone size: many